The 26 T cell receptor beta chains reported below all come from one sample, sequenced in a study of a mutant IDH1 vaccine in newly diagnosed glioma. Here immunoSEQ multiplex PCR was the method, and the copy in TCRdb shows in-frame clones only, minus some. Here the sample spans tens of thousands of clones, roughly 83% being singletons. For these TCRs, the target antigens are not known. Specified time point: week 11, during vaccination. The content of each vaccine dose was 300 ug of mutant IDH1 20-mer peptide, and topical imiquimod accompanied it. The sequenced sample was PBMCs, obtained from a glioma patient whose treatment included an IDH1 peptide vaccine. The receptors derive from a woman aged 50 to 65 with glioma.

The rearrangement uses TRBV5-1 and TRBJ1-1; the D gene is possibly TRBD1 (6 bases). CDR3 length: 14 amino acids. Deletions cut 2 bases from V and 2 bases from J, with 10 bases between. Germline V gene sequence: CDR1 SGHRS, CDR2 YFSETQ. The CDR3 sequence: CASSFAQGNTEAFF. The CDR3 DNA is TGCGCCAGCAGCTTCGCACAGGGAAACACTGAAGCTTTCTTT. Supplemented by reference TRBV5-1 and TRBJ1-1, the full variable domain reads KAGVTQTPRYLIKTRGQQVTLSCSPISGHRSVSWYQQTPGQGLQFLFEYFSETQRNKGNFPGRFSGRQFSNSRSEMNVSTLELGDSALYLCASSFAQGNTEAFFGQGTRLTVV.

The chain uses TRBV7-9 and TRBJ2-7; 9 bases are shared with TRBD1. Germline lookup yields CDR1 SEHNR and CDR2 FQNEAQ (reference sequence). V was pared by 5 bases and J by 1 base, with 12 bases of the junction left unmatched. This CDR3 contains 17 residues. CDR3 nucleotide sequence: TGTGCCAGCAGCACCCCAAGGACAGGGGTGCCTTCCTACGAGCAGTACTTC. Amino acid sequence: CASSTPRTGVPSYEQYF. Full variable domain (rest looked up from reference TRBV7-9 and TRBJ2-7): DTGVSQNPRHKITKRGQNVTFRCDPISEHNRLYWYRQTLGQGPEFLTYFQNEAQLEKSRLLSDRFSAERPKGSFSTLEIQRTEQGDSAMYLCASSTPRTGVPSYEQYFGPGTRLTVT.

The V and J genes are TRBV28 and TRBJ1-3; possible D gene TRBD1, 6 bases. Germline V lookup: CDR1 MDHEN, CDR2 SYDVKM. Trimming took off 2 bases at V and 3 bases at J, with 11 bases between the two ends. This CDR3 comprises 15 residues. The DNA for the CDR3 is TGTGCCAGCAGTTTAGAGGCCAGGGGTGGAAACACCATATATTTT. Its protein product is CASSLEARGGNTIYF.

This clone appeared a single time. The V gene is TRBV7-2, the J gene TRBJ2-7; unclear D gene. CDR3 size: 11 residues. V was shortened by 5 bases and J by 1 base, with 3 bases between the two germline ends. Germline-derived CDR1 and CDR2 are SGHTA and FQGNSA. The CDR3 bases are TGTGCCAGCAGCGCGTCCTACGAGCAGTACTTC. Translation: CASSASYEQYF.

V and J are TRBV23-1 and TRBJ1-1; weak D call: TRBD1 (5 bases). TRBV23-1 carries the ORF label, with uncertain function. Deletions cut 0 bases from V and 1 base from J, with 18 bases between. CDR3 size: 18 residues. CDR3 nucleotides: TGCGCCAGCAGTCAATCTGGGGGGTTAAGCGCTGGGAACACTGAAGCTTTCTTT. Amino acid sequence: CASSQSGGLSAGNTEAFF.

In DNA form, the CDR3 reads TGTGCCAGTAGTGCGGACAGGGGGGAAGAGACCCAGTACTTC. It encodes CASSADRGEETQYF. The chain recombines TRBV19 with TRBJ2-5, with TRBD1 identical over 10 bases. Trimming cost V 5 bases and J 3 bases; bases outside gene matches: 3. From germline, CDR1 is LNHDA and CDR2 SQIVND (reference sequence). The length of the CDR3 is 14 residues.

V usage is TRBV10-3 and J usage is TRBJ2-2, with a tentative D call TRBD2 (6 bases). V lost 8 bases, J lost 0 bases, and 10 bases lay in between. Germline CDR1 reads ENHRY; CDR2 reads SYGVKD. The length of the CDR3 is 14 residues. The CDR3 nucleotides read TGTGCCATCTGCGGGGAGCCGAACACCGGGGAGCTGTTTTTT. Translating gives CAICGEPNTGELFF.

This clone was seen more than once but under ten times. The CDR3 is CASTPGGTGDTQYF. As DNA, the CDR3 is TGCGCCAGCACCCCTGGGGGGACGGGAGATACGCAGTATTTT. V gene TRBV10-1 combines with J gene TRBJ2-3, with a weak D call TRBD2 (6 bases). This CDR3 comprises 14 residues. Trimming shortened V by 7 bases and J by 5 bases, and 16 bases separated the two germline ends. The V gene's germline CDR1 is WNHNN and CDR2 SYGVQD (reference sequence).

V usage is TRBV5-1 and J usage is TRBJ2-7; 8 nucleotides line up with TRBD1. From germline, CDR1 is SGHRS and CDR2 YFSETQ. This CDR3 comprises 14 residues. Trimming cost V 3 bases and J 4 bases; bases outside gene matches: 6. Here the CDR3 reads CASSSGTGSYEQYF. The CDR3 DNA reads TGCGCCAGCAGCTCCGGGACAGGCTCATACGAGCAGTACTTC.

V and J are TRBV10-3 and TRBJ2-7; TRBD2 aligns across 10 bases. V lost 10 bases and J lost 2; bases outside the gene matches: 2. In germline, CDR1 is ENHRY, CDR2 SYGVKD. The CDR3 spans 12 residues. CDR3: CATGLAAYEQYF. The CDR3 DNA follows: TGTGCCACTGGACTAGCGGCCTACGAGCAGTACTTC.

This clone appeared a few times. V and J are TRBV10-3 and TRBJ1-1, with a tentative D call TRBD1 (6 bases). V was cut by 2 bases and J by 11 bases, with 12 bases left in between. This CDR3 region has 12 residues. Germline CDR1 and CDR2: ENHRY and SYGVKD. The CDR3 DNA follows: TGTGCCATCAGTGAGGAGGGGGGCAAGGCTTTCTTT. The encoded protein is CAISEEGGKAFF.

This chain joins TRBV9 and TRBJ1-2; the match to TRBD1 covers 8 bases. The ends lost 4 bases at V and 2 bases at J; junction bases unmatched: 7. Germline lookup yields CDR1 SGDLS and CDR2 YYNGEE. The CDR3 is 15 residues long. As DNA, the CDR3 is TGTGCCAGCAGCCCCCAGGACAGGGTAAACTATGGCTACACCTTC. Protein product: CASSPQDRVNYGYTF.

The chain carries TRBV7-2 and TRBJ1-1, with D tentatively TRBD1 (6 bases). CDR1 SGHTA and CDR2 FQGNSA come from the germline V gene. Trimming took 5 bases from V and 5 from J, leaving 15 bases between them. CDR3 length equals 14 residues. The CDR3 sequence is CASSGQITGTEAFF. The CDR3, as DNA: TGTGCCAGCAGCGGACAGATTACAGGGACTGAAGCTTTCTTT.

The chain combines TRBV10-3 with TRBJ1-2; D is possibly TRBD1 (5 bases). Trimming shortened V by 7 bases and J by 4 bases, and 16 bases separated the two germline ends. CDR3 length: 14 amino acids. The germline CDR1 and CDR2 sequences are ENHRY and SYGVKD. The CDR3 sequence: CAINRGEGPYGYTF. The CDR3 nucleotides are TGTGCCATCAATAGAGGGGAGGGGCCCTATGGCTACACCTTC.

The chain uses TRBV10-3 and TRBJ1-1; TRBD1 aligns across 9 bases. Germline V gene sequence: CDR1 ENHRY, CDR2 SYGVKD. V gave up 6 bases and J gave up 6 bases; unmatched junction bases: 2. This CDR3 is 12 amino acids long. In nucleotides, the CDR3 is TGTGCCATCAGCCGGGACAGGGCTGAAGCTTTCTTT. This codes for CAISRDRAEAFF.

The rearrangement links TRBV28 to TRBJ1-2, with unresolved D. The CDR3 totals 14 residues. V shed 3 bases and J shed 3 bases, with 11 bases lying between them. CDR1 is MDHEN, CDR2 SYDVKM, per germline. CDR3 region: CASSLIGIDYGYTF. In nucleotides, the CDR3 is TGTGCCAGCAGTTTGATAGGGATCGACTATGGCTACACCTTC.

The chain uses TRBV7-9 and TRBJ1-5; D not certain. The CDR3 contains 13 residues. The germline V gene has CDR1 SEHNR and CDR2 FQNEAQ (reference sequence). Trimming removed 6 bases from V and 4 bases from J, with 10 bases in between. The CDR3 region is CASSPAGNQPQHF. CDR3 nucleotides: TGTGCCAGCAGTCCTGCAGGTAATCAGCCCCAGCATTTT.

The rearrangement joins TRBV11-2 to TRBJ2-3; 9 bases agree with TRBD2. The V gene's germline CDR1 is SGHAT and CDR2 FQNNGV. V lost 4 bases and J lost 0; bases outside the gene matches: 5. The length of the CDR3 is 16 residues. CDR3: CASSSWAGGSTDTQYF. The CDR3, as DNA: TGTGCCAGCAGCTCGTGGGCGGGGGGGAGCACAGATACGCAGTATTTT.

The V gene is TRBV15, the J gene TRBJ1-4; the D gene is possibly TRBD1 (5 bases). Trimming cost V 2 bases and J 7 bases, with 14 bases left between them. The germline gives CDR1 LNHNV, CDR2 YYDKDF (reference sequence). This CDR3 has 15 residues. CDR3 residues: CATSRKGEKGEKLFF. As DNA, the CDR3 is TGTGCCACCAGCAGAAAAGGGGAGAAGGGTGAAAAACTGTTTTTT.

CDR3 loop: CASRGEARTGRGYTF. CDR3 coding DNA: TGTGCCAGTAGAGGTGAGGCCCGGACAGGCCGCGGCTACACCTTC. The chain uses TRBV19 and TRBJ1-2; TRBD1 matches at 7 bases. This CDR3 is 15 amino acids long. J lost 8 bases, V lost 6 bases, and 15 bases had no gene match. CDR1 is LNHDA and CDR2 is SQIVND in the germline V gene (reference sequence).

The CDR3 protein is CASSRGDRGTQYF. The CDR3 bases are TGTGCCAGCAGCCGAGGGGACCGGGGGACCCAGTACTTC. The chain couples TRBV7-2 to TRBJ2-5, with D perhaps TRBD1 or TRBD2 (5 bases each). V lost 5 bases, J lost 7 bases, and 14 bases lay in between. The CDR3 is 13 amino acids. Per the germline V gene, CDR1 is SGHTA and CDR2 is FQGNSA.

The chain links TRBV2 to TRBJ2-5, with D possibly TRBD1 on 5 matching bases. V was clipped by 7 bases and J by 3 bases, with 9 bases between them. From germline, CDR1 is SNHLY and CDR2 FYNNEI. This CDR3 comprises 12 residues. In DNA form, the CDR3 reads TGTGCCAGCATGGACACGAAAGAGACCCAGTACTTC. Translating gives CASMDTKETQYF.

V gene TRBV5-5 combines with J gene TRBJ1-1, with a possible D match to TRBD1 (5 bases). Trimming pared 3 bases from V and 1 base from J, leaving 10 bases between. Germline lookup yields CDR1 SGHKS and CDR2 YYEKEE (reference sequence). CDR3 length: 14 amino acids. CDR3 in amino acids: CASSWGRSNTEAFF. The CDR3 DNA follows: TGTGCCAGCAGCTGGGGACGCTCGAACACTGAAGCTTTCTTT.

This clone has a single count. The chain is built from TRBV19 and TRBJ2-1, with 12 bases matching TRBD2. This CDR3 is built from 16 residues. With 3 bases clipped from V and 0 bases from J, the junction kept 0 bases outside the gene matches. Germline-derived CDR1 and CDR2 are LNHDA and SQIVND (reference sequence). The DNA for the CDR3 is TGTGCCAGTAGTATGACTAGCGGGGGCTCCTACAATGAGCAGTTCTTC. As protein: CASSMTSGGSYNEQFF.

The chain links TRBV5-1 to TRBJ1-2; no clear D. This CDR3 spans 13 amino acids. CDR1 SGHRS and CDR2 YFSETQ come from the germline V gene. V was pared by 3 bases and J by 4 bases, with 10 bases between. Here the CDR3 DNA reads TGCGCCAGCAGCTCCAAGCCAGCCTATGGCTACACCTTC. It yields the protein CASSSKPAYGYTF.

The chain joins TRBV14 to TRBJ1-6; D is undetermined. The ends were cut back, 1 base at V and 10 bases at J, with 14 bases in the middle. The germline gives CDR1 SGHDN, CDR2 FVKESK. The length of the CDR3 is 15 residues. The DNA of the CDR3 is TGTGCCAGCAGCCAAGCGAAGGGCTGGGGATCACCCCTCCACTTT. It encodes CASSQAKGWGSPLHF.